Sequencing of this T cell receptor (beta chain) was carried out in a study of blood T cell repertoires in COVID-19. V lost 3 bases and J 2 bases, leaving 7 bases between the germline ends. Germline V gives CDR1 KGHSH, CDR2 LQKENI. CDR3 length equals 13 residues. Repertoires were generated with immunoSEQ multiplex PCR, while TCRdb's copy carries only in-frame clones and drops some. The table has almost 400,000 clones, around 87% seen once; the top ten hold 2.3%. V is TRBV18 and J is TRBJ2-5; D gene unclear. The specimen sequenced was peripheral blood. This clonotype was obtained from a woman aged 60 to 75 with COVID-19, enrolled during active disease. CDR3 bases: TGTGCCAGCTCACCTCAACAGCAAGAGACCCAGTACTTC. Translating gives CASSPQQQETQYF.